This entry is about one T cell receptor (beta chain). Its antigen is still unknown. CDR3 length equals 15 residues. Germline values: CDR1 SGHDT, CDR2 YYEEEE. V lost 4 bases and J lost 8; bases outside the gene matches: 7. Primers used in a second PCR of roughly 6 to 12 cycles were a sample-barcoded 5' primer and a J-beta primer mix. Using its own MiXCR run on the 5' RACE reads, TCRdb lists one record per CDR3 protein. The sample has 1 million or so distinct CDR3 sequences; 35% to 55% are singletons. The sample is drawn from a study of blood T cells in healthy people across ages. Study details: Per two T cells, template switching captured roughly one barcoded beta molecule.

Overall study findings and caveats: Roughly linearly, TCR beta diversity per million T cells fell as age increased.

The sequence derives from a woman between 55 and 75 years old in good health. Source material: blood. The chain uses TRBV5-6 and TRBJ1-4, with 11 bases matching TRBD1. The CDR3 nucleotides are TGTGCCAGCAGCGTACCGGGACAGGGGGGCGAAAAACTGTTTTTT. As protein: CASSVPGQGGEKLFF.